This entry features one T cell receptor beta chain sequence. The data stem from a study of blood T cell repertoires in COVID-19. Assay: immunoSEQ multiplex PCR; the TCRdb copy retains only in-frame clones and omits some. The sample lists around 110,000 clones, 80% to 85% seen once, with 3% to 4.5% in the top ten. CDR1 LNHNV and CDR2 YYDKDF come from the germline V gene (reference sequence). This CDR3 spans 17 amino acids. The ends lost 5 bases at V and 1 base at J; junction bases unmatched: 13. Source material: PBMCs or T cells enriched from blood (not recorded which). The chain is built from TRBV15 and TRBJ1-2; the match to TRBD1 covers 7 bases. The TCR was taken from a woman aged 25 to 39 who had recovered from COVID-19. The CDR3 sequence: CATSDPGGTAFNYGYTF. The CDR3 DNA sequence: TGTGCCACCAGCGACCCGGGGGGGACAGCTTTTAACTATGGCTACACCTTC. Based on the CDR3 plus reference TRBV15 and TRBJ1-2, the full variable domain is DAMVIQNPRYQVTQFGKPVTLSCSQTLNHNVMYWYQQKSSQAPKLLFHYYDKDFNNEADTPDNFQSRRPNTSFCFLDIRSPGLGDTAMYLCATSDPGGTAFNYGYTFGSGTRLTVV.